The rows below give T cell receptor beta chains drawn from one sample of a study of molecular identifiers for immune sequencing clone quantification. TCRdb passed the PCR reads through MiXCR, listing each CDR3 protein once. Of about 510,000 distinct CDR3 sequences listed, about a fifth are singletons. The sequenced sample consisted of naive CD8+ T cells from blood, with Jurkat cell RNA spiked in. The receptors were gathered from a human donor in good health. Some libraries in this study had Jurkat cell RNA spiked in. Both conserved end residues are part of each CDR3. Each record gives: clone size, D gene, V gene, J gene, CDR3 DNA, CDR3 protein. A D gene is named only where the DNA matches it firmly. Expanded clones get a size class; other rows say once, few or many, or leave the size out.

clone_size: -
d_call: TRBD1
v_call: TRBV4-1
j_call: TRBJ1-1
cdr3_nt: TGCGCCAGCAGCCACACACACCCGGGACAGCTAAACACTGAAGCTTTCTTT
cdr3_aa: CASSHTHPGQLNTEAFF

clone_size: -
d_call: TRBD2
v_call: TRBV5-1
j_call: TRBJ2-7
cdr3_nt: TGCGCCAGCAGTTGGCCAGCGGGAGAAAGGTCCTACGAGCAGTACTTC
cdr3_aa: CASSWPAGERSYEQYF

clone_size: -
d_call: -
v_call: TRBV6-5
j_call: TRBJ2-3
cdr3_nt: TGTGCCAGCAGTATTAGGGACACGAACACAGATACGCAGTATTTT
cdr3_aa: CASSIRDTNTDTQYF

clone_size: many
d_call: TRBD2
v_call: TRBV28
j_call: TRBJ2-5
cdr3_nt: TGTGCCAGCAGTAGAGTAGCGGGAGGGTACCAAGAGACCCAGTACTTC
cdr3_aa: CASSRVAGGYQETQYF

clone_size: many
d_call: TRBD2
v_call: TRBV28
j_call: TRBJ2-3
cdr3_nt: TGTGCCAGCAGACCGGGACTAGCGGGAGAGCCTGTCTCCGTTACGCAGTATTTT
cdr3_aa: CASRPGLAGEPVSVTQYF

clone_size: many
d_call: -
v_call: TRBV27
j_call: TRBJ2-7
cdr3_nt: TGTGCCAGCAAGTCAGGGCCCGAGCAGTACTTC
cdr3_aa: CASKSGPEQYF

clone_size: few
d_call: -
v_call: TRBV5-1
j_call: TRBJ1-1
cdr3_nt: TGCGCCAGCAGCTTAAATCCGGGACCCCCGCCGAACACTGAAGCTTTCTTT
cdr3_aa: CASSLNPGPPPNTEAFF

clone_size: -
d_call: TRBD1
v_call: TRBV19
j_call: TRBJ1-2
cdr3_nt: TGTGCCAGTAGTATTTCAGGGGGAGACTATGGCTACACCTTC
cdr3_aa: CASSISGGDYGYTF

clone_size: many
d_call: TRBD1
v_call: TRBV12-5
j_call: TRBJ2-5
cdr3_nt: TGTGCTAGTGGTTTCGGGACAGCCCAAGAGACCCAGTACTTC
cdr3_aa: CASGFGTAQETQYF

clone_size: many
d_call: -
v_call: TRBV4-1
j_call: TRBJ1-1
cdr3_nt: TGCGCCAGCAGCCAAGATCCTAGTCAGAATGAAGCTTTCTTT
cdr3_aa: CASSQDPSQNEAFF

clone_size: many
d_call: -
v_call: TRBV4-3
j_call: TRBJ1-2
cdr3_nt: TGCGCCAGCAGCCAAGAGATTTCAGGGCAGAGCTATGGCTACACCTTC
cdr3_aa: CASSQEISGQSYGYTF

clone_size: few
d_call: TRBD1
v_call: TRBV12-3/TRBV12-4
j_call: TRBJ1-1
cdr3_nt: TGTGCCAGCAGTTTTGAGCAGGGGGCTGAAGCTTTCTTT
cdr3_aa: CASSFEQGAEAFF

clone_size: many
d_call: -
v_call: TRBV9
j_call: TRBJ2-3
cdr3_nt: TGTGCCAGCAGCGTAGGGATAACTAGCACAGATACGCAGTATTTT
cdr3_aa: CASSVGITSTDTQYF

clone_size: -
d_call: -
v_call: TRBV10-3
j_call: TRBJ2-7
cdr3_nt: TGTGCCATCAGTGAGTGGGTATCCGGGGATGGCGAGCAGTACTTC
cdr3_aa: CAISEWVSGDGEQYF

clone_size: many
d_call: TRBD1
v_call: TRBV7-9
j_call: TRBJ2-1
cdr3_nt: TGTGCCAGCAGCCCTGCTTACGAGGGACAGAACTACAATGAGCAGTTCTTC
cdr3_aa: CASSPAYEGQNYNEQFF

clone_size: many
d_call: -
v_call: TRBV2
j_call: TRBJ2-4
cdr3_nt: TGTGCCAGCAGGGGGATTGGTGGTAGCCTGGACATTCAGTACTTC
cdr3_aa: CASRGIGGSLDIQYF

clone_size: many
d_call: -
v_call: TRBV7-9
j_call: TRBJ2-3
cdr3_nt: TGTGCCAGCAGCCGACTAGTTGGTGGCACAGATACGCAGTATTTT
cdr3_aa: CASSRLVGGTDTQYF

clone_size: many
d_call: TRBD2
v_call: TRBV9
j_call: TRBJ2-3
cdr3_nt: TGTGCCAGCAGCGCCCCATCACTTAGCGGGCCCACAGATACGCAGTATTTT
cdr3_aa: CASSAPSLSGPTDTQYF

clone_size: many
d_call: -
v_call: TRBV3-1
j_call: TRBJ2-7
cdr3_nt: TGTGCCAGCAGCCCGGACACCCACTCCTACGAGCAGTACTTC
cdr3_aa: CASSPDTHSYEQYF

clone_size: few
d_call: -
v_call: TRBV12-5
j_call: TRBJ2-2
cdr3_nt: TGTGCTAGTGGTTTGGGAGTTATGGCCGGGGAGCTGTTTTTT
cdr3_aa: CASGLGVMAGELFF

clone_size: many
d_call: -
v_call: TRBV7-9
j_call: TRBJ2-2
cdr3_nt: TGTGCCAGCAGCTTAGCTGACGGGGGATCCACCGGGGAGCTGTTTTTT
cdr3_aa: CASSLADGGSTGELFF

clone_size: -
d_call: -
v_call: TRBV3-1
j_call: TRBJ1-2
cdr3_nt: TGTGCCAGCAGCCAAGACGGAGACTTTAACTATGGCTACACCTTC
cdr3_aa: CASSQDGDFNYGYTF

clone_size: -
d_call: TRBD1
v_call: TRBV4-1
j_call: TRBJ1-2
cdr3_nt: TGCGCCAGCAGCCAAGATGGGGGGACAGACGATTACACCTTC
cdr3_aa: CASSQDGGTDDYTF

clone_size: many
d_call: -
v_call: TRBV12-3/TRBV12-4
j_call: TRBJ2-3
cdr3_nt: TGTGCCAGCAGTTTACTCACGGGGCCAGATACGCAGTATTTT
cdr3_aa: CASSLLTGPDTQYF

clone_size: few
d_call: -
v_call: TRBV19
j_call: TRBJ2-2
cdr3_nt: TGTGCCAGTAGTATAGGAGGAGGGCGTTCCACCGGGGAGCTGTTTTTT
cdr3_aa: CASSIGGGRSTGELFF

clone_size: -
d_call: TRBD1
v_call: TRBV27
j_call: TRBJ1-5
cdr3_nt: TGTGCCAGCATGGGGCAGGGGGCCGGGCAGCCCCAGCATTTT
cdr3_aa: CASMGQGAGQPQHF

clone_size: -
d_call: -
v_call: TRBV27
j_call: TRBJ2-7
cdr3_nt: TGTGCCAGCAGTGGGGGGACAGACTTCTACGAGCAGTACTTC
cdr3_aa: CASSGGTDFYEQYF

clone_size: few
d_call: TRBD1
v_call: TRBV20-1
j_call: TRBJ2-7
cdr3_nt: TGCAGTGCGCCGGGACAGAACTCCTACGAGCAGTACTTC
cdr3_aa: CSAPGQNSYEQYF

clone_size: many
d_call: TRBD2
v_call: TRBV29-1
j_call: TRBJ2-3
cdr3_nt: TGCAGCGTTGAATTTGCGCGGGAGAGCACAGATACGCAGTATTTT
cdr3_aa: CSVEFARESTDTQYF

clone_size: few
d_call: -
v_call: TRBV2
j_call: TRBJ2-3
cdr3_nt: TGTGCCAGCTGGACAAACGGGGCCCTTTACACAGATACGCAGTATTTT
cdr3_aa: CASWTNGALYTDTQYF

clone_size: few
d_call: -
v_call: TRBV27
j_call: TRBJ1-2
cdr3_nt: TGTGCCAGCAGTCCCGGATGGGGCTATGGCTACACCTTC
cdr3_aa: CASSPGWGYGYTF

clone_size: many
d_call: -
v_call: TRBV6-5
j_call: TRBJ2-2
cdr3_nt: TGTGCCAGCAGCCAGCTTAGCCCCGGGGAGCTGTTTTTT
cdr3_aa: CASSQLSPGELFF

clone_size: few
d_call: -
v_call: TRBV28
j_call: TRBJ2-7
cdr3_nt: TGTGCCAGCAGTTTTTCGACAGGACCCTCCTACGAGCAGTACTTC
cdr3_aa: CASSFSTGPSYEQYF

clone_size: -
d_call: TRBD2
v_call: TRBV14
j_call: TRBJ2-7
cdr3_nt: TGTGCCAGCAGCCCCACTAGCGGGAGGGCTCTCTACGAGCAGTACTTC
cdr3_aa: CASSPTSGRALYEQYF

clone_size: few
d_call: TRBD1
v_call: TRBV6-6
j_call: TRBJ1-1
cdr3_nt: TGTGCCAGCAGCCCGGGACAGGGTGAAGCTTTCTTT
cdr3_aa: CASSPGQGEAFF

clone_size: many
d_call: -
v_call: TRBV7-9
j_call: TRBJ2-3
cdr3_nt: TGTGCCAGCAGCTTGCAGCACCCGAGCACAGATACGCAGTATTTT
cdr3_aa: CASSLQHPSTDTQYF

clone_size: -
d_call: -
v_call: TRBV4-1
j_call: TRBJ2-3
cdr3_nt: TGCGCCAGCAGAGCGGGCGAGTTAAGCACAGATACGCAGTATTTT
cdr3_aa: CASRAGELSTDTQYF

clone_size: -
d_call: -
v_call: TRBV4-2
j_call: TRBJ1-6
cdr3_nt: TGTGCCAGCATCTTATTAGGGACTATCCTCTCCTATAATTCACCCCTCCACTTT
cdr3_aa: CASILLGTILSYNSPLHF

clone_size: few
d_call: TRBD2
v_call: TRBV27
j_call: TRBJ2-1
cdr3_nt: TGTGCCAGCAGTTTATTTAGCGGGAGTCAGGATGAGCAGTTCTTC
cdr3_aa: CASSLFSGSQDEQFF

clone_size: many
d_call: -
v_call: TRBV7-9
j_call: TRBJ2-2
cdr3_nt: TGTGCCAGCAGCTTAGCTGTCTCCGGGGAGCTGTTTTTT
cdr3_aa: CASSLAVSGELFF

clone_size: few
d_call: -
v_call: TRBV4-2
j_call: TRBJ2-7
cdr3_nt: TGTGCCAGCAGCCATACTAGCTACGAGCAGTACTTC
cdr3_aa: CASSHTSYEQYF

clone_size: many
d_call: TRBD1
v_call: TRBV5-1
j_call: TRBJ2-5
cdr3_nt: TGCGCCAGCAGCTTCGACTATACCCCCGGGACAGGGCTAGGGAGTATGGAGACCCAGTACTTC
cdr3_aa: CASSFDYTPGTGLGSMETQYF

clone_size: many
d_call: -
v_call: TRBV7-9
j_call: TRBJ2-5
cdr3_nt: TGTGCCAGCAGCTTACCGCGGGACCTCCAAGAGACCCAGTACTTC
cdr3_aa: CASSLPRDLQETQYF

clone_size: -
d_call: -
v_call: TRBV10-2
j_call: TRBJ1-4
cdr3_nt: TGCGCCAGCAGTGACGGGGGGAGGGAAGGAGAAAAACTGTTTTTT
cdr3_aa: CASSDGGREGEKLFF

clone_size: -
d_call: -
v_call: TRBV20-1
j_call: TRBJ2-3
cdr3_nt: TGCAGTGCTAGAGATCCGGAGACAGCCTGGACGGATACGCAGTATTTT
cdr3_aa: CSARDPETAWTDTQYF

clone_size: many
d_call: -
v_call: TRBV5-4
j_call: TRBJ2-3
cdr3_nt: TGTGCCAGCAGCGGGACGGGGGCCGGAGGTACGCAGTATTTT
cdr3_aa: CASSGTGAGGTQYF

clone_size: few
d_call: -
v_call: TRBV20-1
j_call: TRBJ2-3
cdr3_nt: TGCAGTGCCGACTCTCTCGTCGGCACAGATACGCAGTATTTT
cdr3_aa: CSADSLVGTDTQYF

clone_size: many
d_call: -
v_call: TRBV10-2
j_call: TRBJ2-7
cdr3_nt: TGCGCCAGCAGTGTCGGTCTGGCCCGCGAGCAGTACTTC
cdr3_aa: CASSVGLAREQYF

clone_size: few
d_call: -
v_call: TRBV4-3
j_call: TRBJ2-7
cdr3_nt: TGCGCCAGCAGCCAAGATAGGAGTGGTTTTGGCTACGAGCAGTACTTC
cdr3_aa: CASSQDRSGFGYEQYF

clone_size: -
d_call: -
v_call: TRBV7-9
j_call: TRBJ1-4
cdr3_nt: TGTGCCAGCAGGCCGGACAATTTGGGGGAAAAACTGTTTTTT
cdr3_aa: CASRPDNLGEKLFF